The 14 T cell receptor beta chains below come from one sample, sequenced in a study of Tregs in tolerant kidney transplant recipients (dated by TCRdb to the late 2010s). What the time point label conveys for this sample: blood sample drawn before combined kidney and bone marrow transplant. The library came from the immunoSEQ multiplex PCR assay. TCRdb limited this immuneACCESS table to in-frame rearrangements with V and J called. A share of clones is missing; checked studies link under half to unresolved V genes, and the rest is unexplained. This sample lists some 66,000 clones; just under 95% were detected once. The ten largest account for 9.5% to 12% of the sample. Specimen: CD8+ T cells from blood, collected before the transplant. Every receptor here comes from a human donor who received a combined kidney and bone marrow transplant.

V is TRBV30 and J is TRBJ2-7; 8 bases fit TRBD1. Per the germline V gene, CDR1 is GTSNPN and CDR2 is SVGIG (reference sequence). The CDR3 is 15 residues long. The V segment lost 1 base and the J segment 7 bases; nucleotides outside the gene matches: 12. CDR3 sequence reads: CAWSELGQGAREQYF. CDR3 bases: TGTGCCTGGAGTGAATTAGGGCAGGGGGCGCGTGAGCAGTACTTC.

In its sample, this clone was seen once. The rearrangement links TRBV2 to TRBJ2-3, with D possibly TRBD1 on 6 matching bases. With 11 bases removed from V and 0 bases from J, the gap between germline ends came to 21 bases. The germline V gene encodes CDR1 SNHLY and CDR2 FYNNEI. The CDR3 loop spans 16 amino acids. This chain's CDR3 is CALGASGGDSTDTQYF. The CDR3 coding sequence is TGTGCCCTGGGGGCGAGCGGAGGAGATAGCACAGATACGCAGTATTTT. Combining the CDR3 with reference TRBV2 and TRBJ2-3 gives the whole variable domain EPEVTQTPSHQVTQMGQEVILRCVPISNHLYFYWYRQILGQKVEFLVSFYNNEISEKSEIFDDQFSVERPDGSNFTLKIRSTKLEDSAMYFCALGASGGDSTDTQYFGPGTRLTVL.

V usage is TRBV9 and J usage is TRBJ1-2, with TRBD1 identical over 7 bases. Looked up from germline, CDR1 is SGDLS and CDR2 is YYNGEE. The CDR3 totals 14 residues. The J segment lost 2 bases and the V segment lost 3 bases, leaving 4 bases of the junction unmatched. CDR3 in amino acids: CASSAQQGNYGYTF. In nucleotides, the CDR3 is TGTGCCAGCAGCGCGCAACAGGGGAACTATGGCTACACCTTC.

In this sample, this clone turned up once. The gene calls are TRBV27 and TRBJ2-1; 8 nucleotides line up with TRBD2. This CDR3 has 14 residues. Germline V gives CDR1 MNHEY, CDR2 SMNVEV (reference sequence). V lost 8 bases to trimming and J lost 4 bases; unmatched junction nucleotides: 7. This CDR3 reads CASEAAGAYNEQFF. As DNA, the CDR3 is TGTGCCAGCGAGGCAGCGGGAGCATACAATGAGCAGTTCTTC.

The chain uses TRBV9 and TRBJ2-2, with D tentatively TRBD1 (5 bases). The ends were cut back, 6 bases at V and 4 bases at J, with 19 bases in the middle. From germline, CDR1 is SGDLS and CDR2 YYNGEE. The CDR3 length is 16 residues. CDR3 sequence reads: CASTPSAGLRTGELFF. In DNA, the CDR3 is TGTGCCAGCACTCCCTCCGCAGGGCTGCGCACCGGGGAGCTGTTTTTT. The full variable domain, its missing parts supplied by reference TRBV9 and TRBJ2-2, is DSGVTQTPKHLITATGQRVTLRCSPRSGDLSVYWYQQSLDQGLQFLIQYYNGEERAKGNILERFSAQQFPDLHSELNLSSLELGDSALYFCASTPSAGLRTGELFFGEGSRLTVL.

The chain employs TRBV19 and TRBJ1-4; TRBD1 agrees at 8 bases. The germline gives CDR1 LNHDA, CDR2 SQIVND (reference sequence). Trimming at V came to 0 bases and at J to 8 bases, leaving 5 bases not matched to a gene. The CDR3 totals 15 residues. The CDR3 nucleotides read TGTGCCAGTAGTATAGAGGAACAGGGGGAAGAAAAACTGTTTTTT. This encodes CASSIEEQGEEKLFF.

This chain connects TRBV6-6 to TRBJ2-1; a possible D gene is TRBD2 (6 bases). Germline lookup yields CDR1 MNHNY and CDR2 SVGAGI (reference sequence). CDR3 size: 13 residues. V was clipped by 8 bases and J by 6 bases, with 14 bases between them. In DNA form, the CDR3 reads TGTGCCAGCGCCTTGGGAGCGGGCAATGAGCAGTTCTTC. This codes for CASALGAGNEQFF.

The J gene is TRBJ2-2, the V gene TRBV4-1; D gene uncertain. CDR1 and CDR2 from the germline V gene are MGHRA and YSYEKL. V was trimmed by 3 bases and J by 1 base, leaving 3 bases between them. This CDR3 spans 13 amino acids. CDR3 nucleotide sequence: TGCGCCAGCAGCCACCTGAACACCGGGGAGCTGTTTTTT. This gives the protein CASSHLNTGELFF.

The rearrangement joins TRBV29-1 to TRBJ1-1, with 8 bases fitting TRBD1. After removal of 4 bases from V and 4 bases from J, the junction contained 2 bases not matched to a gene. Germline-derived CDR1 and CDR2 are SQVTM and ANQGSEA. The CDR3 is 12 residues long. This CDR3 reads CSVGTGLTEAFF. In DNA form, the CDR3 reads TGCAGCGTTGGGACAGGGCTCACTGAAGCTTTCTTT.

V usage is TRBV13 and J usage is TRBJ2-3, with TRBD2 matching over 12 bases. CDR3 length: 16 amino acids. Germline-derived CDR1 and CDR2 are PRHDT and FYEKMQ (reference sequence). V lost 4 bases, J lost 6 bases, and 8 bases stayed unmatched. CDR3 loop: CASSSRLAGVSDTQYF. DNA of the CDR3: TGTGCCAGCAGCTCAAGACTAGCGGGAGTTAGTGATACGCAGTATTTT. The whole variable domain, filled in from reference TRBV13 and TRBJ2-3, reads AAGVIQSPRHLIKEKRETATLKCYPIPRHDTVYWYQQGPGQDPQFLISFYEKMQSDKGSIPDRFSAQQFSDYHSELNMSSLELGDSALYFCASSSRLAGVSDTQYFGPGTRLTVL.

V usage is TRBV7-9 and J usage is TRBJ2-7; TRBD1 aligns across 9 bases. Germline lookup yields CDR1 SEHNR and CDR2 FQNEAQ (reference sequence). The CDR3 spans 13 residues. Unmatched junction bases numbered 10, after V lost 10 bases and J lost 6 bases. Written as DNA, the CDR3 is TGTGCCACCCGCGAGGGACAGGGAGGCGAGCAGTACTTC. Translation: CATREGQGGEQYF.

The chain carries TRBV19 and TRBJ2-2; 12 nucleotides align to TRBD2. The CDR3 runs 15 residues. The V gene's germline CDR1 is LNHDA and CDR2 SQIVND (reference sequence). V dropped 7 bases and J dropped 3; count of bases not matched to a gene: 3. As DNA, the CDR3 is TGTGCCAGTACGACTAGCGGGGGATACACCGGGGAGCTGTTTTTT. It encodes CASTTSGGYTGELFF.

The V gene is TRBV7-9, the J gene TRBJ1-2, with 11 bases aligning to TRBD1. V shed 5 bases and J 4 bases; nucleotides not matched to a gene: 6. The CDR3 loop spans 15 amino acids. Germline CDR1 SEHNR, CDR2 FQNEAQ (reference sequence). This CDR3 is CASSAGTGGAYGYTF. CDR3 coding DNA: TGTGCCAGCAGCGCCGGGACAGGGGGGGCCTATGGCTACACCTTC.

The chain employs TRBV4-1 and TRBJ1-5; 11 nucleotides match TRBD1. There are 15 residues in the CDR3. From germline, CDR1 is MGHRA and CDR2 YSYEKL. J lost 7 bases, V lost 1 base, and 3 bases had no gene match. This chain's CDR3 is CASSQGGQGAQPQHF. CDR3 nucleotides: TGCGCCAGCAGCCAAGGAGGACAGGGGGCCCAGCCCCAGCATTTT.